Each of the 24 T cell receptor beta chains below was sequenced from the same sample in a study of cytomegalovirus exposure and HLA in healthy donors. In the PCR, 60 Vbeta and 13 Jbeta primers were used. Generated by immunoSEQ multiplex PCR, the TCRdb table keeps only in-frame clones and is missing some. The sample consists of around 100,000 clones, approximately 70% of them appearing once. Material for sequencing was PBMCs. Source of these receptors: a man aged 25 to 40 in good health and CMV-seropositive.

There are a few counts of this clone. The chain combines TRBV10-2 with TRBJ1-5, with D possibly TRBD1 on 6 matching bases. Germline V gives CDR1 WSHSY, CDR2 SAAADI. The CDR3 totals 15 residues. Trimming left V 4 bases short and J 4 bases short, with 14 bases between. CDR3 loop: CASSVGGGLNQPQHF. CDR3 sequence (DNA): TGCGCCAGCAGTGTGGGGGGGGGCCTTAATCAGCCCCAGCATTTT.

J is TRBJ2-4 and V is TRBV9, with 9 positions matching TRBD2. The CDR3 is made up of 15 amino acids. The ends lost 4 bases at V and 1 base at J; junction bases unmatched: 3. CDR1 and CDR2 (germline): SGDLS, YYNGEE. In DNA, the CDR3 is TGTGCCAGCAGCAGCGGGGGGATGGCCAAAAACATTCAGTACTTC. The encoded protein is CASSSGGMAKNIQYF.

The chain is built from TRBV9 and TRBJ1-1; no firm D call. Germline V CDR1 and CDR2: SGDLS, YYNGEE. The CDR3 contains 13 residues. The V gene lost 3 bases and the J gene lost 4 bases, with 10 bases spanning the gap. CDR3 sequence reads: CASSDEGRTEAFF. As DNA, the CDR3 is TGTGCCAGCAGCGATGAGGGTCGCACTGAAGCTTTCTTT.

This clone came up a few times. The chain uses TRBV11-2 and TRBJ1-2, with TRBD1 matching over 11 bases. J lost 6 bases, V lost 1 base, and 10 bases had no gene match. This CDR3 is 17 amino acids long. From germline, CDR1 is SGHAT and CDR2 FQNNGV. CDR3 DNA: TGTGCCAGCAGCTTAGCACTGGGACAGGGGGAAAAGAATGGCTACACCTTC. It encodes CASSLALGQGEKNGYTF. Full variable domain (outside the CDR3, taken from reference TRBV11-2 and TRBJ1-2): EAGVAQSPRYKIIEKRQSVAFWCNPISGHATLYWYQQILGQGPKLLIQFQNNGVVDDSQLPKDRFSAERLKGVDSTLKIQPAKLEDSAVYLCASSLALGQGEKNGYTFGSGTRLTVV.

V usage is TRBV19 and J usage is TRBJ1-2, with TRBD1 matching over 7 bases. The CDR3 is made up of 15 amino acids. CDR1 LNHDA and CDR2 SQIVND come from the germline V gene (reference sequence). Trimming took 5 bases from V and 5 from J; bases not matched to a gene: 11. The CDR3 DNA reads as TGTGCCAGTAGTGCACAGACAGGGACTAGTTATGGCTACACCTTC. Translation: CASSAQTGTSYGYTF.

The chain carries TRBV5-8 and TRBJ2-3, with D perhaps matching TRBD2 (6 bases). The germline V gene encodes CDR1 SGHTS and CDR2 YDEGEE. CDR3 length equals 15 residues. Deletions cut 4 bases from V and 0 bases from J, with 12 bases between. The CDR3: CASSRGLISTDTQYF. CDR3 coding DNA: TGTGCCAGCAGCCGGGGACTGATTAGCACAGATACGCAGTATTTT.

The chain employs TRBV30 and TRBJ2-1, with TRBD1 matching 9 bases. From germline, CDR1 is GTSNPN and CDR2 SVGIG (reference sequence). The CDR3 has 15 amino acids. V lost 0 bases and J lost 6; bases outside the gene matches: 6. DNA of the CDR3: TGTGCCTGGAGTGTACCGGACAGGGGAAGCAATGAGCAGTTCTTC. Protein product: CAWSVPDRGSNEQFF.

V usage is TRBV4-1 and J usage is TRBJ1-1; D is unclear. The germline V and J ends were trimmed by 1 base and 0 bases, with 12 bases remaining between them. Germline CDR1 reads MGHRA; CDR2 reads YSYEKL. The CDR3 length is 16 residues. The CDR3 sequence is CASSQVKRAMNTEAFF. In DNA, the CDR3 is TGCGCCAGCAGCCAAGTTAAGCGGGCGATGAACACTGAAGCTTTCTTT.

The rearrangement links TRBV7-8 to TRBJ2-1, with 10 bases that match TRBD2. The germline V gene encodes CDR1 SGHVS and CDR2 FQNEAQ. CDR3 length: 16 amino acids. Trimming removed 5 bases from V and 9 bases from J; junction bases left unmatched: 13. CDR3 DNA: TGTGCCAGCAGCCGGGGGGTAGCGGGGGGCCGGGGTGAGCAGTTCTTC. Amino acids: CASSRGVAGGRGEQFF.

This sequence joins TRBV2 and TRBJ1-5; D call uncertain. V was shortened by 11 bases and J by 6 bases, with 20 bases between the two germline ends. This CDR3 has 14 residues. CDR1 SNHLY and CDR2 FYNNEI come from the germline V gene. CDR3 region: CAGSEAQRVQPQHF. CDR3 sequence (DNA): TGTGCCGGATCGGAGGCGCAAAGGGTTCAGCCCCAGCATTTT.

The rearrangement uses TRBV7-9 and TRBJ1-2, with a tentative D call TRBD1 (6 bases). The CDR3 is made up of 13 amino acids. V was pared by 10 bases and J by 1 base, with 13 bases between. Germline CDR1 reads SEHNR; CDR2 reads FQNEAQ (reference sequence). This CDR3 is CATGGTFNYGYTF. CDR3 DNA sequence: TGTGCCACCGGGGGGACATTTAACTATGGCTACACCTTC.

This sequence joins TRBV29-1 and TRBJ1-1; D may be TRBD1 (5 bases). CDR1 is SQVTM and CDR2 is ANQGSEA in the germline V gene. The CDR3 covers 11 residues. The ends were cut back, 2 bases at V and 6 bases at J, with 7 bases in the middle. CDR3 nucleotides: TGCAGCGTTGAATTGGGGCCTGAAGCTTTCTTT. The encoded protein is CSVELGPEAFF.

This clone has just one count. V is TRBV19 and J is TRBJ1-5; 7 bases agree with TRBD1. V lost 5 bases, J lost 2 bases, and 6 bases stayed unmatched. The V gene's germline CDR1 is LNHDA and CDR2 SQIVND (reference sequence). The CDR3 is 15 amino acids. The CDR3 DNA sequence: TGTGCCAGTAGTCCGGGGACAGTTGGCAATCAGCCCCAGCATTTT. Translation gives CASSPGTVGNQPQHF.

V and J are TRBV6-1 and TRBJ1-2; 8 positions agree with TRBD1. The trim removed 2 bases at V and 4 bases at J, leaving 6 bases unmatched. The CDR3 totals 15 residues. Germline values: CDR1 MNHNS, CDR2 SASEGT. CDR3 in amino acids: CASSELAGGVYGYTF. The CDR3 region has the DNA TGTGCCAGCAGTGAACTAGCAGGGGGCGTCTATGGCTACACCTTC.

The chain uses TRBV5-1 and TRBJ1-4; unclear D gene. This CDR3 has 14 amino acids. In germline, CDR1 is SGHRS, CDR2 YFSETQ. V shed 4 bases and J shed 13 bases, with 20 bases lying between them. The CDR3 bases are TGCGCCAGCAGCGGCGGGCCCTTACCTCAATTACTGTTTTTT. This codes for CASSGGPLPQLLFF.

This rearrangement joins TRBV4-3 to TRBJ1-2; 7 bases are shared with TRBD1. The J segment lost 4 bases and the V segment lost 0 bases, leaving 2 bases of the junction unmatched. Germline CDR1 reads LGHNA; CDR2 reads YSLEER. CDR3 length: 14 amino acids. The CDR3 here is CASSQETGSYGYTF. Written as DNA, the CDR3 is TGCGCCAGCAGCCAAGAGACAGGGTCCTATGGCTACACCTTC.

Here the CDR3 DNA reads TGTGCCAGCCTGGGGGGACTAGCCCACGAGCAGTACTTC. Translating it yields CASLGGLAHEQYF. The chain recombines TRBV19 with TRBJ2-5, with 9 bases fitting TRBD2. The J call is in doubt because the DNA end fits TRBJ2-7 better. In germline, CDR1 is LNHDA, CDR2 SQIVND (reference sequence). This CDR3 is 13 amino acids long.

The chain's CDR3 is CASSLLTSSQGAFF. The CDR3 coding sequence is TGTGCCAGCAGCCTACTGACAAGTTCTCAGGGAGCTTTCTTT. This chain uses TRBV7-8 with TRBJ1-1; possible D gene TRBD1, 5 bases. Deletions cut 5 bases from V and 10 bases from J, with 20 bases between. This CDR3 has 14 amino acids. Per germline, CDR1 SGHVS and CDR2 FQNEAQ.

The chain combines TRBV7-2 with TRBJ1-4, with 7 bases lining up with TRBD1. CDR3 length: 14 residues. CDR1 SGHTA and CDR2 FQGNSA come from the germline V gene. J lost 5 bases, V lost 2 bases, and 2 bases had no gene match. The CDR3 is CASSLKTGNEKLFF. CDR3 bases: TGTGCCAGCAGCTTAAAGACAGGGAATGAAAAACTGTTTTTT.

The rearrangement joins TRBV4-1 to TRBJ2-7, with TRBD2 as a possible D gene (6 bases). V lost 1 base to trimming and J lost 4 bases, with 14 bases between them. Looked up from germline, CDR1 is MGHRA and CDR2 is YSYEKL. CDR3 length: 15 residues. The CDR3 nucleotides read TGCGCCAGCAGCCAAGTTCCCGCGGGGATATACGAGCAGTACTTC. Amino acids: CASSQVPAGIYEQYF.

The CDR3 nucleotides read TGCGCCAGCAACCGGGACACCCTGGGCACTGAAGCTTTCTTT. Its translation is CASNRDTLGTEAFF. The V and J genes are TRBV10-2 and TRBJ1-1; possible D gene TRBD1, 6 bases. From germline, CDR1 is WSHSY and CDR2 SAAADI. Trimming left V 7 bases short and J 4 bases short, with 16 bases between. CDR3 length: 14 residues.

The chain combines TRBV27 with TRBJ1-2; 8 nucleotides match TRBD1. The V and J ends lost 6 bases and 3 bases, in that order; junction bases with no gene match: 0. The CDR3 runs 12 residues. Germline CDR1 MNHEY, CDR2 SMNVEV (reference sequence). The CDR3 nucleotides are TGTGCCAGCAGGACAGGGGACTATGGCTACACCTTC. Protein: CASRTGDYGYTF.

As concerns this clone: An end of the junction differs from the germline gene, which may be a read error. This chain links TRBV25-1 with TRBJ1-2, with TRBD1 identical over 8 bases. Germline assignment: CDR1 MGHDK and CDR2 SYGVNS. The CDR3 is made up of 10 amino acids. This CDR3 reads CASSRDRPYF. CDR3 bases: TGTGCCAGCAGCCGGGACAGGCCCTACTTC.

The gene calls are TRBV5-6 and TRBJ1-5; perhaps TRBD1 as D (5 bases). The CDR3 is 15 residues long. V was trimmed by 0 bases and J by 3 bases, leaving 10 bases between them. Germline loops: CDR1 SGHDT, CDR2 YYEEEE. For the CDR3, the DNA is TGTGCCAGCAGCTTGGGGAGGGACCTCAATCAGCCCCAGCATTTT. Translated: CASSLGRDLNQPQHF.